The sequence of this T cell receptor beta chain was determined in a study of OX40 agonist ivuxolimab in advanced cancers. TCRdb's table, derived via immunoSEQ multiplex PCR, lists solely in-frame clones and lacks some. The sample comprises 78,000 or so clones, more than 75% of which are singletons, and over 0.65% rests with the top ten. The germline gives CDR1 SQVTM, CDR2 ANQGSEA. This CDR3 has 14 residues. Trimming removed 8 bases from V and 1 base from J; junction bases left unmatched: 9. The sequencing used CD4+ or CD8+ T cells sorted from blood, collected in a trial of the OX40 agonist ivuxolimab. The chain recombines TRBV29-1 with TRBJ1-1; 8 nucleotides agree with TRBD1. This receptor was taken from an adult with an advanced solid tumor such as melanoma, head and neck, liver or kidney cancer. The CDR3 protein is CSFGTGPQNTEAFF. CDR3 DNA sequence: TGCAGCTTCGGGACAGGCCCTCAGAACACTGAAGCTTTCTTT.